In its sample, the clone carrying this T cell receptor beta chain was seen once. The antigen remains unidentified. Assay used: immunoSEQ multiplex PCR; TCRdb lists only in-frame clones, some missing. Of fewer than 120,000 clones in the sample, around 85% were seen once. The sample originates from a study of T cell responses to AZD1222 COVID-19 vaccine. The CDR3 runs 17 residues. The germline CDR1 and CDR2 sequences are SEHNR and FQNEAQ (reference sequence). Trimming stripped 5 bases from V and 4 bases from J, with 21 bases between. The study's findings and limits: Only five or six AZD1222 recipients were seropositive at baseline. Of spike-specific TCRs, nearly half reportedly target regions left unmutated in variants. Most donors were white British, females outnumbered males, and clonal diversity was possibly underestimated.

This sample comprised peripheral blood, obtained on day 0 of AZD1222 vaccination. The chain has TRBV7-9 and TRBJ2-1, with D hard to call. The receptor's source is an adult in good health. This CDR3 is CASSPPPSQVGYNEQFF. In DNA form, the CDR3 reads TGTGCCAGCAGCCCCCCTCCCTCCCAGGTTGGATACAATGAGCAGTTCTTC.